The TCR beta chain described here comes from a study of blood T cells in healthy people across ages. Primers used in a second PCR of about 6 to 11 cycles were a sample-barcoded 5' primer and a J-beta primer mix. TCRdb independently ran MiXCR on the 5' RACE reads; one entry per CDR3 protein. The table records more than 800,000 distinct CDR3 sequences, roughly 26% of them present only once. Trimming shortened V by 3 bases and J by 11 bases, and 9 bases separated the two germline ends. This CDR3 has 11 residues. The donors, all healthy, were Caucasians living in Russia, aged about 6 to 100. This clonotype appeared many times.

The source material was blood. The source is an elderly woman in good health. This rearrangement joins TRBV12-3 or TRBV12-4 to TRBJ2-3, with D perhaps TRBD2 (5 bases). The CDR3 sequence is CASSFGRQQYF. CDR3 bases: TGTGCCAGCAGTTTTGGGAGACAGCAGTATTTT.